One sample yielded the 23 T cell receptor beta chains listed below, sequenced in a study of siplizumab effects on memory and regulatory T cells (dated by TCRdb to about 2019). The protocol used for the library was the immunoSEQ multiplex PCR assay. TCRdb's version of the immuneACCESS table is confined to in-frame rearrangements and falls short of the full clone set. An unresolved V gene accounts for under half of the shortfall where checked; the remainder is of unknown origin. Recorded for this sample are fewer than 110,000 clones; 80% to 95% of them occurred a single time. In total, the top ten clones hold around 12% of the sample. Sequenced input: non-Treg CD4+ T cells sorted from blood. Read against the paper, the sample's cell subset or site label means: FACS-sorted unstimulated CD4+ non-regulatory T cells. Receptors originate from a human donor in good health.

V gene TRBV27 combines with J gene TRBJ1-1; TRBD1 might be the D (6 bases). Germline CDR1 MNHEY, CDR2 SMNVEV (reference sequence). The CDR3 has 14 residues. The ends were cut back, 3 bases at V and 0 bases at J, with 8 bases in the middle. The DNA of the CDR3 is TGTGCCAGCAGTTTCAGGGGCGTGAACACTGAAGCTTTCTTT. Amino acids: CASSFRGVNTEAFF.

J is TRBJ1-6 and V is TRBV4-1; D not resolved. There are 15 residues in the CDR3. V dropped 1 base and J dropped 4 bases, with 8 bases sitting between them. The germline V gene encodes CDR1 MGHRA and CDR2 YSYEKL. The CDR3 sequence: CASSQVFEYNSPLHF. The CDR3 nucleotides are TGCGCCAGCAGCCAAGTGTTCGAGTATAATTCACCCCTCCACTTT.

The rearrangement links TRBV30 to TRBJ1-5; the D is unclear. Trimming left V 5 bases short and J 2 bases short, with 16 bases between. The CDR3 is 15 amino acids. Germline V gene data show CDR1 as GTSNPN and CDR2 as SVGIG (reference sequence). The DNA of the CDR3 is TGTGCCTGGGGGAGAGGTTCCGATGGCAATCAGCCCCAGCATTTT. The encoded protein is CAWGRGSDGNQPQHF.

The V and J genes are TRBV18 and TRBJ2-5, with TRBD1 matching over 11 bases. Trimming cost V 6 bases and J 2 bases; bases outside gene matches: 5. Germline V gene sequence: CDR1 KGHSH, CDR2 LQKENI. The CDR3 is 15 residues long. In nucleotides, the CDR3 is TGTGCCAGCTCCCGCCGGGACAGGGGGCAAGAGACCCAGTACTTC. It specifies CASSRRDRGQETQYF.

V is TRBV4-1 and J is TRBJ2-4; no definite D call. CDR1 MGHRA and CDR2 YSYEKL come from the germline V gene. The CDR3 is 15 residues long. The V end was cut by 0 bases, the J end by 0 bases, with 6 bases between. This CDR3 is CASSQEPLAKNIQYF. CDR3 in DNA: TGCGCCAGCAGCCAAGAACCACTAGCCAAAAACATTCAGTACTTC.

The CDR3 spells CASSQGRTSGSSYEQYF. The CDR3 region has the DNA TGTGCCAGCAGCCAAGGGCGGACTAGCGGGAGTTCCTACGAGCAGTACTTC. This chain links TRBV4-2 with TRBJ2-7, with 13 bases identical to TRBD2. CDR1 is LGHNA, CDR2 YNFKEQ, per germline. After removal of 1 base from V and 1 base from J, the junction contained 4 bases not matched to a gene. This CDR3 is 17 amino acids long.

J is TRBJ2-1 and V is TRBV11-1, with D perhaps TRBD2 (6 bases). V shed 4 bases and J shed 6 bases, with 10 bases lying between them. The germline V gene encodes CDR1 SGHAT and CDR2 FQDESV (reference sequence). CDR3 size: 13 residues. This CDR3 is CASSWGVFNEQFF. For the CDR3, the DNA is TGTGCCAGCAGCTGGGGGGTTTTCAATGAGCAGTTCTTC.

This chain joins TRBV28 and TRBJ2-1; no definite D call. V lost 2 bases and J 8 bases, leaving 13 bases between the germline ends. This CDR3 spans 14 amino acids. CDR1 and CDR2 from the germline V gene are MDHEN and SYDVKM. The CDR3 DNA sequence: TGTGCCAGCAGTTTAGGGCGGCGAATCTATGAGCAGTTCTTC. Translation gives CASSLGRRIYEQFF.

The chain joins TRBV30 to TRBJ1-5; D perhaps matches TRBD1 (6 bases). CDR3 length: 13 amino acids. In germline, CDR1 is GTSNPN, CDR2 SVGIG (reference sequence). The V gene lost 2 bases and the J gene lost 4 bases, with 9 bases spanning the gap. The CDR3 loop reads CAWSSDRNQPQHF. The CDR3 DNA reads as TGTGCCTGGAGTTCGGACAGAAATCAGCCCCAGCATTTT.

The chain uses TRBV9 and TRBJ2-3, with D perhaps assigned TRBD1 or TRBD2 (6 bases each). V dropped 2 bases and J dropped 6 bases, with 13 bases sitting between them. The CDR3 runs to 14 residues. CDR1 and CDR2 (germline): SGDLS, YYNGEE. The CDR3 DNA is TGTGCCAGCAGCGTCGGGGGCGGAGCGGATACGCAGTATTTT. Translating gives CASSVGGGADTQYF.

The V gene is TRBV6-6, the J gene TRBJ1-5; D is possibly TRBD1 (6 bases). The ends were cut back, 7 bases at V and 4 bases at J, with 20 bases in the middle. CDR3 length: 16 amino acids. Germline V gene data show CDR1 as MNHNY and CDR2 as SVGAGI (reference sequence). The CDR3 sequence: CASNTLGAPLNQPQHF. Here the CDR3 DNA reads TGTGCCAGCAATACTCTGGGGGCGCCACTTAATCAGCCCCAGCATTTT.

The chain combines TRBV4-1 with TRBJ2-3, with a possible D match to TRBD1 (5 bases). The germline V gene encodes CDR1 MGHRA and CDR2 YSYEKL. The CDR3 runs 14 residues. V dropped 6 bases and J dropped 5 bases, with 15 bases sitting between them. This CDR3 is CASRRQGAEDTQYF. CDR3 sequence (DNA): TGCGCCAGCAGGAGGCAGGGCGCCGAAGATACGCAGTATTTT.

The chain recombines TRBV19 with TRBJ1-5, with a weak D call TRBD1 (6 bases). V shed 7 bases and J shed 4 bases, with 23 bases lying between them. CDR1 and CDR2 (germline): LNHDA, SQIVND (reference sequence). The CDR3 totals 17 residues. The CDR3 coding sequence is TGTGCCAGTACCTCGATAGAGTTTGGGACACGAAATCAGCCCCAGCATTTT. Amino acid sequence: CASTSIEFGTRNQPQHF.

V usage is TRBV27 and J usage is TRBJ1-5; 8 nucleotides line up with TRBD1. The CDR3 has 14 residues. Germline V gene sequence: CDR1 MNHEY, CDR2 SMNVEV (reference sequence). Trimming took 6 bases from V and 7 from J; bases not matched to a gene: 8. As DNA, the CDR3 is TGTGCCAGCAGAGGGACAGGTAGCGGCCAGCCCCAGCATTTT. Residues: CASRGTGSGQPQHF.

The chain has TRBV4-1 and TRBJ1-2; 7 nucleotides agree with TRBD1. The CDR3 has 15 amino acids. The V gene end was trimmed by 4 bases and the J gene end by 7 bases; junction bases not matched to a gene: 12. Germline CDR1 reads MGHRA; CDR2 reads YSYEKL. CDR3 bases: TGCGCCAGCAGCCTCATCTCGGGACAGATGAGTGGCTACACCTTC. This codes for CASSLISGQMSGYTF.

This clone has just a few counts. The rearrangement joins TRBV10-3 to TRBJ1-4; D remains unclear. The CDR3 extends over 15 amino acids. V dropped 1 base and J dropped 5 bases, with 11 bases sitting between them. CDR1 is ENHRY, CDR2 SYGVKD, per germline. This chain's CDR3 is CAISELGHINEKLFF. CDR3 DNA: TGTGCCATCAGTGAGTTAGGCCACATAAATGAAAAACTGTTTTTT.

The CDR3 DNA is TGTGCCAGCAGAATGGGCACCATCACCGGGGAGCTGTTTTTT. This translates into CASRMGTITGELFF. The chain uses TRBV6-5 and TRBJ2-2; D unresolved. Trimming cost V 6 bases and J 4 bases, with 12 bases left between them. There are 14 residues in the CDR3. CDR1 and CDR2 from the germline V gene are MNHEY and SVGAGI.

Here the CDR3 reads CASSLDPVLSSYEQYF. The CDR3 DNA reads TGTGCCAGCAGCTTAGACCCAGTCCTGAGCTCCTACGAGCAGTACTTC. This chain connects TRBV7-9 to TRBJ2-7, with unresolved D. The CDR3 has 16 amino acids. Per germline, CDR1 SEHNR and CDR2 FQNEAQ (reference sequence). V lost 1 base and J lost 0, with 13 bases in between.

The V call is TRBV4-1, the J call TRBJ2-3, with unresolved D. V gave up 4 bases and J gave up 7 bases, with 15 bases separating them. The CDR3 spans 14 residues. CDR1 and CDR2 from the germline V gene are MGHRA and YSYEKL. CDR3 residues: CASSRYGPVNTQYF. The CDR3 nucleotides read TGCGCCAGCAGCCGTTATGGGCCCGTAAATACGCAGTATTTT.

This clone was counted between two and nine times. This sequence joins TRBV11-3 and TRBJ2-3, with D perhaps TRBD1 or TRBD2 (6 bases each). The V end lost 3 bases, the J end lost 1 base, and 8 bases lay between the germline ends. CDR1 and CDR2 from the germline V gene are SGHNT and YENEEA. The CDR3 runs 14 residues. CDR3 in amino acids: CASSLRGGTDTQYF. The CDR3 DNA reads TGTGCCAGCAGCTTGAGGGGGGGCACAGATACGCAGTATTTT.

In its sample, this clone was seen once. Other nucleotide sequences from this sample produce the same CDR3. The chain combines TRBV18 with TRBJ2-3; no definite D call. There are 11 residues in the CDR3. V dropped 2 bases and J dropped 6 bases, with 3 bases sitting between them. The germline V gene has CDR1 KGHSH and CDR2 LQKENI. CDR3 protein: CASSPSDTQYF. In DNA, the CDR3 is TGTGCCAGCTCACCATCCGATACGCAGTATTTT.

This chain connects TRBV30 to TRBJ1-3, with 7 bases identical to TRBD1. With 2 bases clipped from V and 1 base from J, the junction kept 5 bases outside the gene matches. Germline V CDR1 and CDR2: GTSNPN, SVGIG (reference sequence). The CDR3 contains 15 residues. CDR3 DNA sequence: TGTGCCTGGAGTCAGGGGGGGGGTTCTGGAAACACCATATATTTT. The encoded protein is CAWSQGGGSGNTIYF.

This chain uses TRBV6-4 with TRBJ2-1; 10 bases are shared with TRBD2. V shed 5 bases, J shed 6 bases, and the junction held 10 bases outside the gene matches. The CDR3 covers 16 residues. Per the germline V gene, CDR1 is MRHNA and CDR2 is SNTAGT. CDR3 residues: CASSRNLAGVSNEQFF. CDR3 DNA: TGTGCCAGCAGTAGGAACCTAGCGGGAGTTTCCAATGAGCAGTTCTTC.